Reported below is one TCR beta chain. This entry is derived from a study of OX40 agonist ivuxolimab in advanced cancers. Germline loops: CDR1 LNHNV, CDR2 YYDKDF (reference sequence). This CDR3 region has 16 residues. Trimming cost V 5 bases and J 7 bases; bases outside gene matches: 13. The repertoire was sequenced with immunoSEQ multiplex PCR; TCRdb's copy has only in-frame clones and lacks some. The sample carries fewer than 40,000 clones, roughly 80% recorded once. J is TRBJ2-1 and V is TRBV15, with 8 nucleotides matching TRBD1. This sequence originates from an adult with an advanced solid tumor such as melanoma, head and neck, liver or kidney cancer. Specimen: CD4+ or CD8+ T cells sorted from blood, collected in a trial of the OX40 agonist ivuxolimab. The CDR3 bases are TGTGCCACCAGCGGAACGGGCAGGGGGCGACGGAATGAGCAGTTCTTC. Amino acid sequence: CATSGTGRGRRNEQFF. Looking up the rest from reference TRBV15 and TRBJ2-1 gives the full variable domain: DAMVIQNPRYQVTQFGKPVTLSCSQTLNHNVMYWYQQKSSQAPKLLFHYYDKDFNNEADTPDNFQSRRPNTSFCFLDIRSPGLGDTAMYLCATSGTGRGRRNEQFFGPGTRLTVL.